Listed here are 22 T cell receptor beta chains from one sample, sequenced in a study of CD4 T cells in relation to SARS-CoV-2 and coronaviruses. No antigen has been identified for these receptors. Produced via immunoSEQ multiplex PCR; TCRdb's table is partial and in-frame only. The profile shows 20,000 to 30,000 clones, just under 75% of them singletons. Before the COVID-19 pandemic, during about 2010-2018, CD4+ T cells were taken from unexposed donors. Isolation of CD4+ T cells took place after less than 11 days in culture. The source material was CD4+ T cells from PBMCs, cultured in vitro. These receptors originate from a human donor in good health.

The chain uses TRBV7-2 and TRBJ2-1; the D gene is possibly TRBD1 (5 bases). The germline gives CDR1 SGHTA, CDR2 FQGNSA. There are 14 residues in the CDR3. V was clipped by 3 bases and J by 2 bases, with 8 bases between them. The CDR3 sequence: CASSLGPTYNEQFF. The CDR3 DNA follows: TGTGCCAGCAGCTTGGGGCCGACCTACAATGAGCAGTTCTTC.

In this sample, this clone turned up once. The chain uses TRBV25-1 and TRBJ1-3, with D possibly TRBD1 on 6 matching bases. V lost 4 bases and J 0 bases, leaving 13 bases between the germline ends. Germline V gene sequence: CDR1 MGHDK, CDR2 SYGVNS. The CDR3 runs to 16 residues. CDR3 sequence reads: CASSGGGLPSGNTIYF. The CDR3 bases are TGTGCCAGCAGTGGGGGGGGGCTTCCCTCTGGAAACACCATATATTTT.

The sample holds a few counts of this clone. The chain is built from TRBV24-1 and TRBJ1-2; possible D gene TRBD1, 5 bases. The V gene lost 4 bases and the J gene lost 6 bases, with 8 bases spanning the gap. From germline, CDR1 is KGHDR and CDR2 SFDVKD. This CDR3 has 12 amino acids. As DNA, the CDR3 is TGTGCCACCAGTGAAAGGGGAGATGGCTACACCTTC. It codes for CATSERGDGYTF.

On this clone itself: This same CDR3 is encoded by further DNA sequences in the sample. The chain is built from TRBV9 and TRBJ1-3; possibly TRBD1 for D (5 bases). Germline V gene sequence: CDR1 SGDLS, CDR2 YYNGEE. The CDR3 consists of 14 residues. Trimming left V 0 bases short and J 4 bases short, with 8 bases between. CDR3 sequence reads: CASSVEGFGNTIYF. For the CDR3, the DNA is TGTGCCAGCAGCGTAGAGGGGTTCGGAAACACCATATATTTT.

The chain recombines TRBV29-1 with TRBJ2-3, with 12 positions matching TRBD2. V shed 5 bases and J 2 bases; nucleotides not matched to a gene: 5. Germline V gene data show CDR1 as SQVTM and CDR2 as ANQGSEA. The CDR3 has 15 residues. The CDR3 reads CSVRTSGALTDTQYF. The DNA for the CDR3 is TGCAGCGTTAGGACTAGCGGGGCTCTCACAGATACGCAGTATTTT.

This chain links TRBV5-1 with TRBJ2-1; D is uncertain. Trimming pared 0 bases from V and 5 bases from J, leaving 6 bases between. CDR3 length: 13 amino acids. The V gene's germline CDR1 is SGHRS and CDR2 YFSETQ. The CDR3 is CASSLVPDNEQFF. DNA for the CDR3: TGCGCCAGCAGCTTGGTGCCCGACAATGAGCAGTTCTTC.

This chain uses TRBV6-1 with TRBJ2-1; a possible D gene is TRBD2 (5 bases). V lost 3 bases and J lost 6, with 15 bases in between. In germline, CDR1 is MNHNS, CDR2 SASEGT. This CDR3 comprises 15 residues. The CDR3 reads CASSDSASFSNEQFF. The CDR3, as DNA: TGTGCCAGCAGTGATTCGGCTAGCTTTAGCAATGAGCAGTTCTTC.

V gene TRBV5-6 combines with J gene TRBJ1-1, with 7 positions matching TRBD1. The CDR3 loop spans 14 amino acids. The V segment lost 5 bases and the J segment 3 bases; nucleotides outside the gene matches: 7. Germline loops: CDR1 SGHDT, CDR2 YYEEEE. CDR3 region: CASRFFDRDTEAFF. CDR3 coding DNA: TGTGCCAGCAGGTTTTTCGACAGGGACACTGAAGCTTTCTTT.

The chain recombines TRBV18 with TRBJ2-3; tentative D call: TRBD1 (5 bases). The CDR3 totals 15 residues. With 1 base removed from V and 6 bases from J, the gap between germline ends came to 14 bases. Germline loops: CDR1 KGHSH, CDR2 LQKENI. Written as DNA, the CDR3 is TGTGCCAGCTCACCACGGGCAGGGCCGACGGATACGCAGTATTTT. Its translation: CASSPRAGPTDTQYF.

The chain couples TRBV28 to TRBJ1-5, with D maybe TRBD1 (6 bases). Germline CDR1 is MDHEN and CDR2 is SYDVKM. V was trimmed by 6 bases and J by 2 bases, leaving 14 bases between them. The CDR3 is 15 amino acids. CDR3 sequence: CASRLTGLGNQPQHF. CDR3 bases: TGTGCCAGCAGACTAACAGGGTTGGGCAATCAGCCCCAGCATTTT.

This clone was counted once. The gene calls are TRBV7-8 and TRBJ1-2, with a possible D match to TRBD1 (6 bases). The CDR3 has 13 residues. The V gene lost 5 bases and the J gene lost 8 bases, with 15 bases spanning the gap. Germline CDR1 SGHVS, CDR2 FQNEAQ. CDR3 region: CASSGQGMGGYTF. CDR3 in DNA: TGTGCCAGCAGCGGCCAGGGGATGGGCGGCTACACCTTC.

The J gene is TRBJ2-3, the V gene TRBV9; D perhaps matches TRBD1 (6 bases). Germline V gene data show CDR1 as SGDLS and CDR2 as YYNGEE. CDR3 length: 15 amino acids. V lost 4 bases, J lost 0 bases, and 12 bases lay in between. Here the CDR3 reads CASSLQGGSTDTQYF. DNA for the CDR3: TGTGCCAGCAGCCTACAAGGGGGTAGCACAGATACGCAGTATTTT. Filled out from reference TRBV9 and TRBJ2-3, the complete variable domain reads DSGVTQTPKHLITATGQRVTLRCSPRSGDLSVYWYQQSLDQGLQFLIQYYNGEERAKGNILERFSAQQFPDLHSELNLSSLELGDSALYFCASSLQGGSTDTQYFGPGTRLTVL.

Written as DNA, the CDR3 is TGCGCCAGCAGCTTGGCCGGGACAGGGGAAGAGACCCAGTACTTC. Its translation: CASSLAGTGEETQYF. The rearrangement uses TRBV5-1 and TRBJ2-5; 10 bases are shared with TRBD1. Germline lookup yields CDR1 SGHRS and CDR2 YFSETQ. The CDR3 is 15 amino acids. J gave up 3 bases and V 0 bases, and 2 bases lay outside the gene matches. Full variable domain (missing parts from reference TRBV5-1 and TRBJ2-5): KAGVTQTPRYLIKTRGQQVTLSCSPISGHRSVSWYQQTPGQGLQFLFEYFSETQRNKGNFPGRFSGRQFSNSRSEMNVSTLELGDSALYLCASSLAGTGEETQYFGPGTRLLVL.

The V call is TRBV18, the J call TRBJ1-1; D unresolved. From germline, CDR1 is KGHSH and CDR2 LQKENI. This CDR3 region has 12 residues. V was clipped by 4 bases and J by 8 bases, with 11 bases between them. CDR3 amino acids: CASSQMTGEAFF. DNA for the CDR3: TGTGCCAGCTCACAGATGACGGGAGAAGCTTTCTTT.

The rearrangement links TRBV5-6 to TRBJ1-2, with no clear D. CDR1 SGHDT and CDR2 YYEEEE come from the germline V gene. The CDR3 length is 13 residues. V shed 1 base and J shed 2 bases, with 6 bases lying between them. The CDR3 coding sequence is TGTGCCAGCAGCTTGAGGGAGAACTATGGCTACACCTTC. Encoded protein: CASSLRENYGYTF.

In DNA, the CDR3 is TGTGCCAGCAGCCCCGGACAGGGCAGGGTCTCCTACAATGAGCAGTTCTTC. Translated, it gives CASSPGQGRVSYNEQFF. V usage is TRBV11-3 and J usage is TRBJ2-1, with TRBD1 matching over 8 bases. The CDR3 runs to 17 residues. Germline CDR1 SGHNT, CDR2 YENEEA. With 5 bases clipped from V and 0 bases from J, the junction kept 9 bases outside the gene matches.

This clone was detected only a few times. The V gene is TRBV19, the J gene TRBJ2-1, with D uncertain. With 5 bases removed from V and 2 bases from J, the gap between germline ends came to 16 bases. Germline assignment: CDR1 LNHDA and CDR2 SQIVND (reference sequence). The CDR3 has 16 residues. The CDR3 protein is CASSPESWVAYNEQFF. The CDR3 DNA reads TGTGCCAGTAGTCCGGAGAGCTGGGTTGCCTACAATGAGCAGTTCTTC.

This clone has a handful of counts. The CDR3 reads CASSLSVETGGELFF. In DNA, the CDR3 is TGTGCCAGCAGCTTATCGGTAGAAACGGGCGGGGAGCTGTTTTTT. J is TRBJ2-2 and V is TRBV7-6; D uncertain. Looked up from germline, CDR1 is SGHVS and CDR2 is FNYEAQ. V dropped 2 bases and J dropped 7 bases, with 14 bases sitting between them. CDR3 length: 15 amino acids.

The chain has TRBV11-1 and TRBJ2-7; D tentatively fits TRBD1 or TRBD2 (5 bases each). Trimming stripped 1 base from V and 0 bases from J, with 13 bases between. The germline gives CDR1 SGHAT, CDR2 FQDESV (reference sequence). This CDR3 is built from 16 residues. Here the CDR3 DNA reads TGTGCCAGCAGCTTAGTGTCTTGGGGGAGCTCCTACGAGCAGTACTTC. Its translation is CASSLVSWGSSYEQYF.

The chain has TRBV19 and TRBJ2-1; TRBD2 aligns across 7 bases. The germline gives CDR1 LNHDA, CDR2 SQIVND (reference sequence). Germline trimming cut 0 bases from V and 15 bases from J; bases unmatched to any gene: 8. The CDR3 sequence is 13 residues long. CDR3 amino acids: CASSIDRGVVAFF. The CDR3 nucleotides are TGTGCCAGTAGTATAGATCGGGGGGTAGTCGCGTTCTTC.

The V call is TRBV7-2, the J call TRBJ1-4; TRBD1 agrees at 8 bases. The length of the CDR3 is 14 residues. Germline CDR1 is SGHTA and CDR2 is FQGNSA. V was clipped by 3 bases and J by 8 bases; unmatched bases: 5. CDR3 in DNA: TGTGCCAGCAGCTTGACAGGGGCGGGGGAAAAACTGTTTTTT. Amino acids: CASSLTGAGEKLFF. Looking up the rest from reference TRBV7-2 and TRBJ1-4 gives the full variable domain: GAGVSQSPSNKVTEKGKDVELRCDPISGHTALYWYRQSLGQGLEFLIYFQGNSAPDKSGLPSDRFSAERTGGSVSTLTIQRTQQEDSAVYLCASSLTGAGEKLFFGSGTQLSVL.

In its sample, this clone was seen a few times. The rearrangement uses TRBV9 and TRBJ1-1; D remains ambiguous. The CDR3 covers 14 residues. V was clipped by 4 bases and J by 0 bases, with 10 bases between them. CDR1 and CDR2 from the germline V gene are SGDLS and YYNGEE. In DNA form, the CDR3 reads TGTGCCAGCAGCCCCCAAAGGGTGAACACTGAAGCTTTCTTT. The encoded protein is CASSPQRVNTEAFF.